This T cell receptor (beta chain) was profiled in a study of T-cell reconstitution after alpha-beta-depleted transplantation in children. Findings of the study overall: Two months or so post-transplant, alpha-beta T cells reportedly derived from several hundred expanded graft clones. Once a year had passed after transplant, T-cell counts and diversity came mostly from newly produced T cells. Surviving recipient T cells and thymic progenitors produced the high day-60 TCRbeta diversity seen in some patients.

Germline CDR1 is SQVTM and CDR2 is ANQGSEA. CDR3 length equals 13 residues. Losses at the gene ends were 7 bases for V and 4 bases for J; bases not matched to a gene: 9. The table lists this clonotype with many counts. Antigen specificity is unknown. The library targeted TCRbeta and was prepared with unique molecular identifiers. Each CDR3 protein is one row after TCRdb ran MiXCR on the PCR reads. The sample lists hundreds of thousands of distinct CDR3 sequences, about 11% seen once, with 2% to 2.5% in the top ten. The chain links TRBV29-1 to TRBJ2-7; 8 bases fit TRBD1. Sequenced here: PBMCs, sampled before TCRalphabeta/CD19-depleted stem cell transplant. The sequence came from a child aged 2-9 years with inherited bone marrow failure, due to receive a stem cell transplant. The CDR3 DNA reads TGCAGCGCAAAACCGGACAGGGATTACGAGCAGTACTTC. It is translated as CSAKPDRDYEQYF.